The 3 T cell receptor beta chains below come from one sample, sequenced in a study of blood T cell repertoires in COVID-19. Assay used: immunoSEQ multiplex PCR; TCRdb lists only in-frame clones, some missing. The table records 150,000 or so clones, approximately 95% of them present only once. Sequences were obtained from peripheral blood. The receptors here all came from a woman aged 45-60 years with acute or convalescent COVID-19.

The chain recombines TRBV28 with TRBJ2-5, with 11 bases identical to TRBD1. Looked up from germline, CDR1 is MDHEN and CDR2 is SYDVKM. The CDR3 is made up of 19 amino acids. The V segment lost 5 bases and the J segment 1 base; nucleotides outside the gene matches: 15. The DNA for the CDR3 is TGTGCCAGCAGTCCGGCCGGGACAGGGGGACAATGGGGCCAAGAGACCCAGTACTTC. Amino acids: CASSPAGTGGQWGQETQYF.

The V and J genes are TRBV19 and TRBJ2-1; D is possibly TRBD2 (6 bases). Per the germline V gene, CDR1 is LNHDA and CDR2 is SQIVND (reference sequence). Deletions cut 5 bases from V and 4 bases from J, with 9 bases between. The length of the CDR3 is 13 residues. CDR3: CASSLGGYNEQFF. The CDR3 coding sequence is TGTGCCAGTAGTCTGGGAGGTTACAATGAGCAGTTCTTC.

This clone was found once. The V call is TRBV19, the J call TRBJ1-2, with TRBD1 matching over 10 bases. Trimming cost V 3 bases and J 3 bases; bases outside gene matches: 4. Germline V lookup: CDR1 LNHDA, CDR2 SQIVND (reference sequence). The CDR3 loop spans 15 amino acids. The CDR3 loop is CASSIGDRGYYGYTF. The CDR3 DNA sequence: TGTGCCAGTAGTATTGGGGACAGGGGTTACTATGGCTACACCTTC.